This TCR beta chain was documented in a study of control samples from healthy donors and cancer patients. CDR3 length equals 16 residues. The J segment lost 2 bases and the V segment lost 3 bases, leaving 1 base of the junction unmatched. Germline CDR1 reads LGHDT; CDR2 reads YNNKEL (reference sequence). Repertoires were generated with immunoSEQ multiplex PCR, while TCRdb's copy carries only in-frame clones and drops some. The data contain roughly 99,000 clones, around 80% of them singletons. This clonotype was obtained from a man in his 60s in good health. Material for sequencing was blood. The chain recombines TRBV3-1 (or the pseudogene TRBV3-2) with TRBJ2-3; 14 bases are shared with TRBD2. This CDR3 reads CASSQTSGGDTDTQYF. The CDR3 DNA sequence: TGTGCCAGCAGCCAGACTAGCGGGGGGGACACAGATACGCAGTATTTT.